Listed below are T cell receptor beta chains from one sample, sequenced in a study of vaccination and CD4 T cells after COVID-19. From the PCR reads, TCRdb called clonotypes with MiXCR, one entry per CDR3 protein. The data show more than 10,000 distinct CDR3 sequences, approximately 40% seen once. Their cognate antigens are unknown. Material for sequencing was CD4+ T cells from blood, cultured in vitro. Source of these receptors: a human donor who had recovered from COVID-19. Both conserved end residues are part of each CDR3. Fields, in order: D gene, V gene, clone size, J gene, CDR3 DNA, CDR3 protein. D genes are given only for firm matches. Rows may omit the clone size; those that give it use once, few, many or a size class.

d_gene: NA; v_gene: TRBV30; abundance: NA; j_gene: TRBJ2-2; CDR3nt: TGTGCCTGGAGTCCCCACCGGGTGGGGCCCGGGGAGCTGTTTTTT; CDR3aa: CAWSPHRVGPGELFF
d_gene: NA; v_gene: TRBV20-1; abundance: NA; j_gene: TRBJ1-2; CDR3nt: TGCAGTGCTAGACACCTCGGGGGTACCGCTGGCTACACCTTC; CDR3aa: CSARHLGGTAGYTF
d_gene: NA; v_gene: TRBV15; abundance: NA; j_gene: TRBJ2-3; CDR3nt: TGTGCCACCAGCAGAGAGAGTTTTCGGGGAAGAAGCACAGATACGCAGTATTTT; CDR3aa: CATSRESFRGRSTDTQYF
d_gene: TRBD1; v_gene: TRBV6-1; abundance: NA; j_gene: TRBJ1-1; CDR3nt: TGTGCCAGCAGCAACAACAGGGGTAGCACTGAAGCTTTCTTT; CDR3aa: CASSNNRGSTEAFF
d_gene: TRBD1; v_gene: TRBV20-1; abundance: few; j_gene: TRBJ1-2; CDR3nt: TGCAGTGCTAGAGATCGGCAGGGGGCGGGGGGCTACACCTTC; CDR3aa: CSARDRQGAGGYTF
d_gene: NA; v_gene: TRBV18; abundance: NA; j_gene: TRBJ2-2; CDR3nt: TGTGCCAGCTCACCTCGAACCGGGGAGCTGTTTTTT; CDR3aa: CASSPRTGELFF
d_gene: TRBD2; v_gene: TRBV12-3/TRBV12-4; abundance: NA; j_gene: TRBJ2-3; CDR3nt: TGTGCCAGCAGTCAAAACCCGGGACTAGCGGGGGATACGCAGTATTTT; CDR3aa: CASSQNPGLAGDTQYF
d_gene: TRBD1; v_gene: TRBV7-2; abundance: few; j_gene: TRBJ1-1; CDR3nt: TGTGCCAGCAGCCGGACAGGGTATAACACTGAAGCTTTCTTT; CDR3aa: CASSRTGYNTEAFF
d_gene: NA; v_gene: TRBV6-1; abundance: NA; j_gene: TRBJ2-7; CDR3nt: TGTGCCAGCACATCGGTTAGGGAGCAGTACTTC; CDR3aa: CASTSVREQYF
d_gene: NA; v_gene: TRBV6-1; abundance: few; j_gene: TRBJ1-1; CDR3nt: TGTGCCAGCGGATGGGGGCGCAACACTGAAGCTTTCTTT; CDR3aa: CASGWGRNTEAFF
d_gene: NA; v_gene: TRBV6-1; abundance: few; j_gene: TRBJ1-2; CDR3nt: TGTGCCAGCAGACCGACGACTCTCCGACACTATGGCTACACCTTC; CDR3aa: CASRPTTLRHYGYTF
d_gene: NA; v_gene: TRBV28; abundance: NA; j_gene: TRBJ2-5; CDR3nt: TGTGCCAGCAGTTTTCCAACGGGACGAAAGTACTTC; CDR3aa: CASSFPTGRKYF
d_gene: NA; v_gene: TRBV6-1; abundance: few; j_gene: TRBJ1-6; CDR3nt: TGTGCCAGCAGTGGAGGGTCACCCCTCCACTTT; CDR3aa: CASSGGSPLHF
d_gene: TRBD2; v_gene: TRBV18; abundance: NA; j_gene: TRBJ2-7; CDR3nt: TGTGCCAGCTCACCCGGGCTCGGGACTAGCGGGGGAACGACCTACGAGCAGTACTTC; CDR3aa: CASSPGLGTSGGTTYEQYF
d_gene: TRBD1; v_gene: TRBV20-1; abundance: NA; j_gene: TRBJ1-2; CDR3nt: TGCAGTGCTAACCGGGACAGGCCTAACTATGGCTACACCTTC; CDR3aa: CSANRDRPNYGYTF
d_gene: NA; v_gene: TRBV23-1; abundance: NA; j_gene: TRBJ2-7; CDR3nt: TGCGCCAGCAGTCAATTGTGCGTGGCCCCATGGCTCTACGAGCAGTACTTC; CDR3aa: CASSQLCVAPWLYEQYF
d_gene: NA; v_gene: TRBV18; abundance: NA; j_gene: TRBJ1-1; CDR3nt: TGTGCCAGCTCATCGCCGGACGCTCCAGCTTTCTTT; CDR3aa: CASSSPDAPAFF
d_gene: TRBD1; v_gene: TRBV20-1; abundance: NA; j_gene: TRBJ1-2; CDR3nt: TGCAGTGCTAGAAACTTCTTTTTTAAACAGGGGATCCTGAACTATGGCTACACCTTC; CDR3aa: CSARNFFFKQGILNYGYTF
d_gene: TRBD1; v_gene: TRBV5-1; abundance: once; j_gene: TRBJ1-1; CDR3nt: TGCGCCAGCAGCATCGGACAGGGATACACTGAAGCTTTCTTT; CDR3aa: CASSIGQGYTEAFF
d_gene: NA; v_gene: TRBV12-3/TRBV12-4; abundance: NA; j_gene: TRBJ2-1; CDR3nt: TGTGCCAGCAGCAAGATGATAGAATACAATGAGCAGTTCTTC; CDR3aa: CASSKMIEYNEQFF
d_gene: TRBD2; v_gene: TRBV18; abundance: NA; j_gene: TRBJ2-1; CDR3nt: TGTGCCAGCTCACCAGGGCGGGGGGGCCCCGATGAGCAGTTCTTC; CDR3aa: CASSPGRGGPDEQFF
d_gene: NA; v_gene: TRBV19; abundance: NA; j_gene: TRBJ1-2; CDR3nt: TGTGCCAGTAGTATCTATTACAGGGACGGCTACACCTTC; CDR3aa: CASSIYYRDGYTF
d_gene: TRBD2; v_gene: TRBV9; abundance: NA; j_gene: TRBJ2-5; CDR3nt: TGTGCCAGCAGCGTAGGTGGAGCGGGGGGGCCGGGGACCCAGTACTTC; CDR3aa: CASSVGGAGGPGTQYF
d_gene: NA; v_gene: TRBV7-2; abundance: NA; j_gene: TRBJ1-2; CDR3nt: TGTGCCAGCAGCTACCCGGAGGGGCGAGACTACACCTTC; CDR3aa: CASSYPEGRDYTF
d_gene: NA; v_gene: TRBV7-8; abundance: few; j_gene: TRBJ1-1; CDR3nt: TGTGCCAGCAGCCCTAGCGGGGGTAGGAACACTGAAGCTTTCTTT; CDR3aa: CASSPSGGRNTEAFF
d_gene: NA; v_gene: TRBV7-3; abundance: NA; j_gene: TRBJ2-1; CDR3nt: TGTGCCAGCAGCCAGAACTCAGGGAAGGGGGAGCAGTTCTTC; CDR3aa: CASSQNSGKGEQFF
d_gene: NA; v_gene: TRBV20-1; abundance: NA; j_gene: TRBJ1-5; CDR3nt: TGCAGTGCTTCCCGTCCCGGGACATCCCATCAGCCCCAGCATTTT; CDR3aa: CSASRPGTSHQPQHF
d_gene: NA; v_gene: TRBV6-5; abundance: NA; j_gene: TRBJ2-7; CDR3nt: TGTGCCAGCAGTTACCTTCGGACAGCCTCCTCCTACGAGCAGTACTTC; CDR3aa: CASSYLRTASSYEQYF